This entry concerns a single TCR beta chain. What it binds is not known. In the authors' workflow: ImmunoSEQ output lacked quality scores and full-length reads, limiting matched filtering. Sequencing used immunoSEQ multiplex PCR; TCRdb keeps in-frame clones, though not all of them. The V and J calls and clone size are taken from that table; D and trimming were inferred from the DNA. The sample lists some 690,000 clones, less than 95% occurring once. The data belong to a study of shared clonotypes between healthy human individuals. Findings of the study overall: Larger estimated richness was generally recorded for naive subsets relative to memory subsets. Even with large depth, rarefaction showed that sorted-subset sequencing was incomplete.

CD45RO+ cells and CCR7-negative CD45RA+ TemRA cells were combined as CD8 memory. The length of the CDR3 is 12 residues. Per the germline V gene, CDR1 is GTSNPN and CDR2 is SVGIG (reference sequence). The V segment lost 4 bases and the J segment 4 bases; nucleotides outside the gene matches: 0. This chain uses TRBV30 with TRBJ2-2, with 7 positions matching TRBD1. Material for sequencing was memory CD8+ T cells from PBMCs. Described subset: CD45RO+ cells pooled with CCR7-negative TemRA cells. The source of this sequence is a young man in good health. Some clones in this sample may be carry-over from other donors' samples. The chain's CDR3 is CAWNRGTGELFF. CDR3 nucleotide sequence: TGTGCCTGGAACAGGGGCACCGGGGAGCTGTTTTTT.